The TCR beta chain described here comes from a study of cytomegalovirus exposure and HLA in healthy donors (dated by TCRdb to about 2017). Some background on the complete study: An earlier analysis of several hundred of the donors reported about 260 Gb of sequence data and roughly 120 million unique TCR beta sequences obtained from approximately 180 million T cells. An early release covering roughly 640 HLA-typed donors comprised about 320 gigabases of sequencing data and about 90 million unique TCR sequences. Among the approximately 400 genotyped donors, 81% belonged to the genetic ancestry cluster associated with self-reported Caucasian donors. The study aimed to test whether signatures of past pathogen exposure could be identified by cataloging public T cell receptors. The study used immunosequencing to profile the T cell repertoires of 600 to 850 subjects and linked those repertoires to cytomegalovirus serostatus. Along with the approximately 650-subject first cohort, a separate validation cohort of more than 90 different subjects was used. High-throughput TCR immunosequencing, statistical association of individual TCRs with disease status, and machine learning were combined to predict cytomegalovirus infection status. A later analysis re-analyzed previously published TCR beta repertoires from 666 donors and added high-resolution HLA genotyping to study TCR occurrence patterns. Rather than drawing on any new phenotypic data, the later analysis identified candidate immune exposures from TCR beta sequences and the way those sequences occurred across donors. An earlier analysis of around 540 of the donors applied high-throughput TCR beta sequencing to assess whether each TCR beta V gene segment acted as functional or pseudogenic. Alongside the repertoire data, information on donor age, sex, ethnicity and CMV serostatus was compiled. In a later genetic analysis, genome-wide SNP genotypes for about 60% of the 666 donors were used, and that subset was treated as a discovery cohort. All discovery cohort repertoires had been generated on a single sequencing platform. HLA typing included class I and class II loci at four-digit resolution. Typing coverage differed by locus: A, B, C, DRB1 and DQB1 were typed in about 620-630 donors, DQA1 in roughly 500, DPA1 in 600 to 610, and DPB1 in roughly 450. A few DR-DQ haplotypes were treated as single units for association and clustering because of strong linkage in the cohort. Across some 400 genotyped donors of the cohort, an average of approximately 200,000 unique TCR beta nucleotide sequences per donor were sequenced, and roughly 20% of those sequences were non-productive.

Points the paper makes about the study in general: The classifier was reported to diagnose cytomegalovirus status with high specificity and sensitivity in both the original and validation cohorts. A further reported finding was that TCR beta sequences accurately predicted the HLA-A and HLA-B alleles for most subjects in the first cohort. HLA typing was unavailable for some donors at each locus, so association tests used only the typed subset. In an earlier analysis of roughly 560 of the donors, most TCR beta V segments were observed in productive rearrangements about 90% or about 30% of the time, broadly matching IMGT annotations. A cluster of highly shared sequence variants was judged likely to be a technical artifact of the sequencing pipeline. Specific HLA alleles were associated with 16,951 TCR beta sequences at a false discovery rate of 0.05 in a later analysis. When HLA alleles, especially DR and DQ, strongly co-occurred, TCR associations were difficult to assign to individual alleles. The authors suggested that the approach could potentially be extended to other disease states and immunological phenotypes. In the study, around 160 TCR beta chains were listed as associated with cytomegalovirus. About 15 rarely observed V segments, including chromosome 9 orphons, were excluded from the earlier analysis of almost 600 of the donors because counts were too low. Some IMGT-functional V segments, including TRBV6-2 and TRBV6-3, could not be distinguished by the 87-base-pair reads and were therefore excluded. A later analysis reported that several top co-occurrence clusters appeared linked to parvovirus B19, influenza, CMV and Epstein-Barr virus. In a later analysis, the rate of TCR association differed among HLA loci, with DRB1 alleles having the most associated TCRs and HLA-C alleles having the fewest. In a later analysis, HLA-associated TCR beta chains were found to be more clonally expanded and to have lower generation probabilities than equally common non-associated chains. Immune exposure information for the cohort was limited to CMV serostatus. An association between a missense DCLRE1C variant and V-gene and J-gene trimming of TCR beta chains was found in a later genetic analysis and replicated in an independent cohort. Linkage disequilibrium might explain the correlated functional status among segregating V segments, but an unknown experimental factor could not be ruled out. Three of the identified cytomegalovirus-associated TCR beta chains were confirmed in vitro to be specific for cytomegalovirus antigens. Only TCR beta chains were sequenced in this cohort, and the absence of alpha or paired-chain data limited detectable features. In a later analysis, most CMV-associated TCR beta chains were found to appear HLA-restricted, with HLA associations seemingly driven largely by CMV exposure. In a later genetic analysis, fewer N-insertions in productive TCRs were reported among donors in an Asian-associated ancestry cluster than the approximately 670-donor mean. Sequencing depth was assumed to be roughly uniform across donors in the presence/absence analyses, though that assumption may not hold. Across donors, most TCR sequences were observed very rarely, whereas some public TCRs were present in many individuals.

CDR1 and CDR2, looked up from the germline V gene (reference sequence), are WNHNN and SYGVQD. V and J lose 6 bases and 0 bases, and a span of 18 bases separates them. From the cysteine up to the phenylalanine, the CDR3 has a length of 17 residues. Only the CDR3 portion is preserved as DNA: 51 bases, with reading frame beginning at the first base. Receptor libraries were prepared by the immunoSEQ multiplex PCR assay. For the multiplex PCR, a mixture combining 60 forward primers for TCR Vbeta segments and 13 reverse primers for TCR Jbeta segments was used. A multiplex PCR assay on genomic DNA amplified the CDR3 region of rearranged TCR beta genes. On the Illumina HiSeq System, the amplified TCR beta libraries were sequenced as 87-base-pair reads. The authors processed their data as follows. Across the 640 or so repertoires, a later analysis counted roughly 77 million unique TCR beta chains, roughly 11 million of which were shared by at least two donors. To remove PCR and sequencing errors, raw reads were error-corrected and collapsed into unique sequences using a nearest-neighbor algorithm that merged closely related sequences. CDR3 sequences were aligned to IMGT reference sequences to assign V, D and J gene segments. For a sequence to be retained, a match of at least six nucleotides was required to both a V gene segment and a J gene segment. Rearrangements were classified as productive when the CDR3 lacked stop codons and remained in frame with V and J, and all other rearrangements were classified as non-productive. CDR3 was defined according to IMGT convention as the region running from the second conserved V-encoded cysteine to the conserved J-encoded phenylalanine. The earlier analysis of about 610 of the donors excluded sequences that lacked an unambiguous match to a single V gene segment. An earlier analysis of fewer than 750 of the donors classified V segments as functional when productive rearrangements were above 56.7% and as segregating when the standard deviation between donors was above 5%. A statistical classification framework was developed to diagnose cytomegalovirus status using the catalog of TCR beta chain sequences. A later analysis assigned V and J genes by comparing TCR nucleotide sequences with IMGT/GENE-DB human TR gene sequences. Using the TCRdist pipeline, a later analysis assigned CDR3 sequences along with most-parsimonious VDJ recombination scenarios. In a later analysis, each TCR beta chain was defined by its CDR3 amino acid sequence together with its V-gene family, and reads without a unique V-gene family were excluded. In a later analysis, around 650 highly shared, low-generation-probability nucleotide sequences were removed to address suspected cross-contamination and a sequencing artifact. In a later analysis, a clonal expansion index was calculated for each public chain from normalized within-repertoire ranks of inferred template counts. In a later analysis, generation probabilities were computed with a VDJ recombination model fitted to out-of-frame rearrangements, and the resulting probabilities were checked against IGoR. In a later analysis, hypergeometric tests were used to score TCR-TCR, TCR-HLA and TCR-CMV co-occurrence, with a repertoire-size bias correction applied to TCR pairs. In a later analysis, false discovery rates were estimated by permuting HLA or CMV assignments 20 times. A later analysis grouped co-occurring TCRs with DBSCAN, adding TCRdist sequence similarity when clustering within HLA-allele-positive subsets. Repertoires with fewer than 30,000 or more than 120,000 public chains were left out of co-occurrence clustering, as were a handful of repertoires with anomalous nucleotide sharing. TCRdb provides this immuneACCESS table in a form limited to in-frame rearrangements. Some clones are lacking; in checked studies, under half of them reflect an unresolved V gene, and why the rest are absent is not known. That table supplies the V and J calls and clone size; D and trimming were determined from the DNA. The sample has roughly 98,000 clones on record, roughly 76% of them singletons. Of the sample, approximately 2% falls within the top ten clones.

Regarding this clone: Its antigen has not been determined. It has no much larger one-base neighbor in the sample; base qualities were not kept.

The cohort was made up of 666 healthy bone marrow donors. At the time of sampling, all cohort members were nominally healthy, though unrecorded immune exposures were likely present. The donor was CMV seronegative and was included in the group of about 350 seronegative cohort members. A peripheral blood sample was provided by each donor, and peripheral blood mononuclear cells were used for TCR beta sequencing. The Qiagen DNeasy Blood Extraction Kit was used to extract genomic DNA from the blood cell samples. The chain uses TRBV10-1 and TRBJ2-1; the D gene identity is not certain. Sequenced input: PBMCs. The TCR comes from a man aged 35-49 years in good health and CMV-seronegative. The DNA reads TGCGCCAGCAGGCCCGGCCGAGGCGGTCCCTCCTACAATGAGCAGTTCTTC. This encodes CASRPGRGGPSYNEQFF.